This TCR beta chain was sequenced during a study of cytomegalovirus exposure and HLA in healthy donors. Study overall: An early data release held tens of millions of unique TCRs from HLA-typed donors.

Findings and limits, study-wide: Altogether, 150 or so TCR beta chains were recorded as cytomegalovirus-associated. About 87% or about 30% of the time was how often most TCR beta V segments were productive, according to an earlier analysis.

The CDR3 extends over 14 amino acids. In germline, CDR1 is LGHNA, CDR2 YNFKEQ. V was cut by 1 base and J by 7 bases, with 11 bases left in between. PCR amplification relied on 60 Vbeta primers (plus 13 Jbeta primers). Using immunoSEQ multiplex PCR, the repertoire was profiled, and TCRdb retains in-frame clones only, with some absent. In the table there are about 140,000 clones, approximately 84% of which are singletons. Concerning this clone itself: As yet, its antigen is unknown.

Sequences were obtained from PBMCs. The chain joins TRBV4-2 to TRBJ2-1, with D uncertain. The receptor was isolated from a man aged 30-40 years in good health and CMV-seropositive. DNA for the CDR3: TGTGCCAGCAGCCAAGTTTCCCCCCTGAATGAGCAGTTCTTC. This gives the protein CASSQVSPLNEQFF.